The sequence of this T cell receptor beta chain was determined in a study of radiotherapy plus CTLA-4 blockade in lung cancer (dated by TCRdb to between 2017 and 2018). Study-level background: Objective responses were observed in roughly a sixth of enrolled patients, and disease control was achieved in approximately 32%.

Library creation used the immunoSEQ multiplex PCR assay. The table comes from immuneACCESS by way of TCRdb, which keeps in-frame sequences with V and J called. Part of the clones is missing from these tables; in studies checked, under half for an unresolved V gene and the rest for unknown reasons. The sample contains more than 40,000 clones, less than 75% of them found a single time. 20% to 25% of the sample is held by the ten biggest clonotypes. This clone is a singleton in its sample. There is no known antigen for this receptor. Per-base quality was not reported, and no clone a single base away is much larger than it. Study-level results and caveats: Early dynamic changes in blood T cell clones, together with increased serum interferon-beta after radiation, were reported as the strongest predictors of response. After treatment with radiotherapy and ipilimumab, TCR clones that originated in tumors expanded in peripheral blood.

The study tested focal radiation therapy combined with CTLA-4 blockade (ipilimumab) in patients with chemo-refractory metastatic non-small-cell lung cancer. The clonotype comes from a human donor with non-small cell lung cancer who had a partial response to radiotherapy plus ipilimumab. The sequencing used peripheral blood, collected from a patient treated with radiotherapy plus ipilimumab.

The CDR3 region has the sequence CASSEQLEDYGYTF. The DNA sequence reads TGTGCCAGTAGTGAACAGCTGGAGGACTATGGCTACACCTTC. The chain is assembled from TRBV19 and TRBJ1-2; the D gene remains uncertain. The germline V gene (reference sequence) specifies LNHDA as CDR1 and SQIVND as CDR2. V sheds 5 bases and J sheds 3 bases, leaving 13 bases between their ends. The CDR3 numbers 14 residues from cysteine through phenylalanine. Only the CDR3 DNA is retained, 42 bases long and in frame from the first base.